Listed here is a single TCR beta chain. Its antigen is as yet unknown. This entry belongs to a study of T cell responses to AZD1222 COVID-19 vaccine. Findings and caveats of the study: At baseline, just 6 or 7 AZD1222 recipients tested seropositive. Reportedly, close to half of spike-specific TCRs are directed against unmutated variant regions. Most donors were white British, females outnumbered males, and clonal diversity was possibly underestimated. It was only after the peak T cell response that any repertoires were sampled.

TCRdb's table, derived via immunoSEQ multiplex PCR, lists solely in-frame clones and lacks some. The table has tens of thousands of clones, 92% seen once. This sequence originates from an adult who received the AZD1222 COVID-19 vaccine. The source was peripheral blood, collected 28 days after the second AZD1222 dose.

The CDR3 spells CASSMEPGLATDTQYF. Here the CDR3 DNA reads TGTGCCAGTAGTATGGAACCGGGACTAGCTACAGATACGCAGTATTTT. V gene TRBV19 combines with J gene TRBJ2-3; 9 bases align to TRBD2. The CDR3 totals 16 residues. V lost 3 bases to trimming and J lost 3 bases; unmatched junction nucleotides: 7. The germline gives CDR1 LNHDA, CDR2 SQIVND (reference sequence).